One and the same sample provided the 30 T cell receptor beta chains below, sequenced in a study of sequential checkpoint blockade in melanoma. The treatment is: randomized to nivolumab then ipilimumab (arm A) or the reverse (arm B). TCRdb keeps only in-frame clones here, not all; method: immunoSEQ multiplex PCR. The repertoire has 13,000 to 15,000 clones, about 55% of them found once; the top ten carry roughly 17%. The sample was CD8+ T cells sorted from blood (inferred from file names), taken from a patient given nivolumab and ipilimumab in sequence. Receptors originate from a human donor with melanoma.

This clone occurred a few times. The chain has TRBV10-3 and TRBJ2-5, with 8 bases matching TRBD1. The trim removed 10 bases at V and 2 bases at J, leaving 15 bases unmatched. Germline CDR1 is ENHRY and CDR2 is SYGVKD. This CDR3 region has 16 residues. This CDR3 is CATNKGTGYLQETQYF. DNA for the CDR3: TGTGCCACCAATAAGGGGACAGGATACTTACAAGAGACCCAGTACTTC.

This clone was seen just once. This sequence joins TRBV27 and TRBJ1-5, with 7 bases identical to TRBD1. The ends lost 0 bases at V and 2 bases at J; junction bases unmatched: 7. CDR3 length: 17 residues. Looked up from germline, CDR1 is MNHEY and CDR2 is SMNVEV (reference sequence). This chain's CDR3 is CASSLSARGIGNQPQHF. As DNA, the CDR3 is TGTGCCAGCAGTTTATCTGCCAGGGGGATAGGCAATCAGCCCCAGCATTTT.

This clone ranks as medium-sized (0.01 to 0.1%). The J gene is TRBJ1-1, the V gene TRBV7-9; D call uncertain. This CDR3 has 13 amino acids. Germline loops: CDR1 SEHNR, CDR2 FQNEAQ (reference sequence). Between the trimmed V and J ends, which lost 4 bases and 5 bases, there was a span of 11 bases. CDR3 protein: CASSSRTGTEAFF. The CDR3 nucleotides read TGTGCCAGCAGCTCTAGGACGGGGACTGAAGCTTTCTTT.

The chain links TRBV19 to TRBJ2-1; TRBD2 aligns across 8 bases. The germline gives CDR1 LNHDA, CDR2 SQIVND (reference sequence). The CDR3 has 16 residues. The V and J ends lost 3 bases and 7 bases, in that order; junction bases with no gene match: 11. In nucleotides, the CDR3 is TGTGCCAGTAGTATGACTGGCCTAGCGGGTCGTAATGAGCAGTTCTTC. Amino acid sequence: CASSMTGLAGRNEQFF.

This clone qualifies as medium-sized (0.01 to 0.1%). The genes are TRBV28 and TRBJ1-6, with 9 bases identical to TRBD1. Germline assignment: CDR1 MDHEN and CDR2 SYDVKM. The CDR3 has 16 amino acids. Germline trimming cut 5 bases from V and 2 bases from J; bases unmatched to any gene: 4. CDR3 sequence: CASSETGGAYNSPLHF. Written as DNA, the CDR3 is TGTGCCAGCAGTGAGACAGGGGGTGCCTATAATTCACCCCTCCACTTT.

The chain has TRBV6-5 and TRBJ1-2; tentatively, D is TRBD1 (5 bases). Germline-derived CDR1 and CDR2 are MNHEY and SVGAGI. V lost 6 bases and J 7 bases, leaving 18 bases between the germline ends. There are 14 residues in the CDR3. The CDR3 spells CASSTQVDWGGYTF. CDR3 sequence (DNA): TGTGCCAGCAGCACACAGGTGGATTGGGGTGGCTACACCTTC.

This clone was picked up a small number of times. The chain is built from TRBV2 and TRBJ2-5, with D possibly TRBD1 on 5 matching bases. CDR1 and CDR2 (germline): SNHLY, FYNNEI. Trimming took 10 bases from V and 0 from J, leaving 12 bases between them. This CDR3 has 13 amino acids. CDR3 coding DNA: TGTGCCAAGGGGCAGGCCAACCAAGAGACCCAGTACTTC. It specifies CAKGQANQETQYF.

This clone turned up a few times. CDR3 sequence: CASSHGTGFYEQYF. The CDR3, as DNA: TGCGCCAGCAGCCATGGAACAGGGTTCTACGAGCAGTACTTC. The J gene is TRBJ2-7, the V gene TRBV4-1; TRBD1 is a possible D gene (6 bases). The CDR3 has 14 residues. Trimming took 3 bases from V and 3 from J, leaving 12 bases between them. Germline CDR1 MGHRA, CDR2 YSYEKL.

CDR3 coding DNA: TGTGCCAGCAGTTTACTTCTAGCGGGAGGCCTCGGCGATGGGCAGTTCTTC. As protein: CASSLLLAGGLGDGQFF. The chain has TRBV27 and TRBJ2-1, with 11 positions matching TRBD2. With 2 bases clipped from V and 12 bases from J, the junction kept 15 bases outside the gene matches. Germline lookup yields CDR1 MNHEY and CDR2 SMNVEV (reference sequence). The CDR3 spans 17 residues.

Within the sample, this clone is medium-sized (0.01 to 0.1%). The CDR3 coding sequence is TGTGCCAGCAGCATCAGCCTCGGACAGGGAAAGTACGAGCAGTACTTC. Encoded protein: CASSISLGQGKYEQYF. The chain employs TRBV28 and TRBJ2-7; TRBD1 aligns across 8 bases. With V trimmed by 6 bases and J by 4 bases, 14 bases remained unmatched. Germline CDR1 reads MDHEN; CDR2 reads SYDVKM. CDR3 length: 16 amino acids.

Written as DNA, the CDR3 is TGTGCCAGCAGTGAGGGGCCCGGGGAGCTGTTTTTT. It is translated as CASSEGPGELFF. The rearrangement uses TRBV2 and TRBJ2-2; perhaps TRBD1 as D (5 bases). Looked up from germline, CDR1 is SNHLY and CDR2 is FYNNEI. The CDR3 is made up of 12 amino acids. V gave up 3 bases and J gave up 6 bases, with 5 bases separating them.

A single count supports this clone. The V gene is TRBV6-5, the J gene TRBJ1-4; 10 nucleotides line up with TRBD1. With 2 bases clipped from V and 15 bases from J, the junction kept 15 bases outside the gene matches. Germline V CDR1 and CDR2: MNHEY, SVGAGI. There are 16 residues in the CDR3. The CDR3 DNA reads TGTGCCAGCAGTTACCGTAGGGTGACAGGGGGCGCGTTGTTGTTTTTT. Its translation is CASSYRRVTGGALLFF.

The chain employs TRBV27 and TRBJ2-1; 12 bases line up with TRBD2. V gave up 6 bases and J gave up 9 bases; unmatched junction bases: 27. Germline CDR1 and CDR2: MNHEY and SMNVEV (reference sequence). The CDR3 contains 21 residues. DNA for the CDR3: TGTGCCAGCAGACAGCCGACTAGCGGGAGTCCCTACTCCTACAATGACTTTGAGCAGTTCTTC. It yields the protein CASRQPTSGSPYSYNDFEQFF.

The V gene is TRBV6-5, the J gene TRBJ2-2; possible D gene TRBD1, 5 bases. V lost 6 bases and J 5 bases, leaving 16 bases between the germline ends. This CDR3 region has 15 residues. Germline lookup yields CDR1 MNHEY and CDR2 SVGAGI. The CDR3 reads CASRHDSWRTGELFF. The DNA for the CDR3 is TGTGCCAGCAGGCACGACAGTTGGCGAACCGGGGAGCTGTTTTTT.

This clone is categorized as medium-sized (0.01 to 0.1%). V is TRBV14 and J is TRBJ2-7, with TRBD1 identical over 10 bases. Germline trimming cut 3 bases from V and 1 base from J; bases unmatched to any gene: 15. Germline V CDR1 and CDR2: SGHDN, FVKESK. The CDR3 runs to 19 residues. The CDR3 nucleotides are TGTGCCAGCAGCCAGGACCGGGACAGGGGATACGAGCTGTCCTACGAGCAGTACTTC. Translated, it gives CASSQDRDRGYELSYEQYF.

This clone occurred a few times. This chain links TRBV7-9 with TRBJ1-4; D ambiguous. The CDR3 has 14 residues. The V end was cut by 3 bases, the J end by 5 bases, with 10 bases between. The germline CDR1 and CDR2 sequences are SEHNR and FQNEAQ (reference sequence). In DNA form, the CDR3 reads TGTGCCAGCAGCTTTGGTTACGAGAATGAAAAACTGTTTTTT. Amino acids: CASSFGYENEKLFF.

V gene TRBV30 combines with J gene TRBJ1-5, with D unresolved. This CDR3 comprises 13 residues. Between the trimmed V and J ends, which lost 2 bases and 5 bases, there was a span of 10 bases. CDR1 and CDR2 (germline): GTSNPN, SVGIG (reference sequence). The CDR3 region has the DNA TGTGCCTGGAGTCTTGGGAGCCATCAGCCCCAGCATTTT. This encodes CAWSLGSHQPQHF.

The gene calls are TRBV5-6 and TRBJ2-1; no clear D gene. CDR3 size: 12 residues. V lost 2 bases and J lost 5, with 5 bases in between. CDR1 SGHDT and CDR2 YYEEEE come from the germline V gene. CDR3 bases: TGTGCCAGCAGCTTCCAGGACAATGAGCAGTTCTTC. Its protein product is CASSFQDNEQFF.

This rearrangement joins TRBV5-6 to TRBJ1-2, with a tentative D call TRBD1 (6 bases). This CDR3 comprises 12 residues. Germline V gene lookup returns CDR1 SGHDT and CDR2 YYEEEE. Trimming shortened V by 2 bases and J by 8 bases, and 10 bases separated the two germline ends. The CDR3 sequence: CASSFQGWGYTF. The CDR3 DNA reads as TGTGCCAGCAGCTTTCAGGGGTGGGGCTACACCTTC.

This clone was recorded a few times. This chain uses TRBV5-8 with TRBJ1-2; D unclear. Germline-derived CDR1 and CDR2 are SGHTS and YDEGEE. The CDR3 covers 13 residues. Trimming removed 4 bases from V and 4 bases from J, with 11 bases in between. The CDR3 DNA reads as TGTGCCAGCAGCCCAGAGGCGCCCTATGGCTACACCTTC. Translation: CASSPEAPYGYTF.

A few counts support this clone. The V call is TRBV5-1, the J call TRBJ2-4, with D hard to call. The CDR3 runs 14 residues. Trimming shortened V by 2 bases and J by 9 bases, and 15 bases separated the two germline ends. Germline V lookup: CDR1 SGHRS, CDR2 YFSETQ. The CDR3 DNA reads TGCGCCAGCAGCTTTGCGGCCCACGAAAGCATTCAGTACTTC. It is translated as CASSFAAHESIQYF.

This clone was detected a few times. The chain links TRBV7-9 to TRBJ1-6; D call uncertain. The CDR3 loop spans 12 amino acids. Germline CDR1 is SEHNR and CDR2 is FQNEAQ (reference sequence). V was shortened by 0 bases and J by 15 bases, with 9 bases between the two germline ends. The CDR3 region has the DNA TGTGCCAGCAGCTTAGCCGCCGGAGACCTCCACTTT. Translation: CASSLAAGDLHF.

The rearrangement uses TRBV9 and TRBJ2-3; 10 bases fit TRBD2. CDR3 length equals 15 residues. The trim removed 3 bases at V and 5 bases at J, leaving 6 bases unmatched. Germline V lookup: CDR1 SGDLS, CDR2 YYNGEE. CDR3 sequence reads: CASSASGGQGDTQYF. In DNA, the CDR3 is TGTGCCAGCAGCGCTAGCGGGGGCCAAGGAGATACGCAGTATTTT.

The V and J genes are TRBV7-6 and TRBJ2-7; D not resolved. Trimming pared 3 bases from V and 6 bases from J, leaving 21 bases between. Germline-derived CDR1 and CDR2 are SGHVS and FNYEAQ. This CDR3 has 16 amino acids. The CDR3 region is CASSLASARRPAEQYF. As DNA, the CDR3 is TGTGCCAGCAGCTTGGCCAGTGCCCGGCGGCCTGCCGAGCAGTACTTC. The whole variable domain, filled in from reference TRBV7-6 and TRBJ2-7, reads GAGVSQSPRYKVTKRGQDVALRCDPISGHVSLYWYRQALGQGPEFLTYFNYEAQQDKSGLPNDRFSAERPEGSISTLTIQRTEQRDSAMYRCASSLASARRPAEQYFGPGTRLTVT.

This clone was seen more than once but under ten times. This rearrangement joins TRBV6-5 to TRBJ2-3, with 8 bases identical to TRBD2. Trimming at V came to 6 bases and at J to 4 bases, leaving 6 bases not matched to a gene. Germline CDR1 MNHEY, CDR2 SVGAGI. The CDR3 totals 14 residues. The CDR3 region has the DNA TGTGCCAGCAGCCCGACTAGCGAAGCAGATACGCAGTATTTT. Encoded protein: CASSPTSEADTQYF.

CDR3 nucleotide sequence: TGTGCCAGTATAAACAGGGGGCGCCGGTATGGCTACACCTTC. It encodes CASINRGRRYGYTF. The chain has TRBV5-3 and TRBJ1-2, with 9 bases fitting TRBD1. TRBV5-3 counts as an open reading frame of uncertain function. There are 14 residues in the CDR3. V was clipped by 8 bases and J by 5 bases; unmatched bases: 10.

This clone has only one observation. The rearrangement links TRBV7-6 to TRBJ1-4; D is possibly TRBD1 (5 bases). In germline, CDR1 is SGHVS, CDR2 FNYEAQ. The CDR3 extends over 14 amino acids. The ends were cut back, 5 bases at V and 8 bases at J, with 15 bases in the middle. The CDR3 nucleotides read TGTGCCAGCAGCCTCAGGGTAGTAGGGGAAAAACTGTTTTTT. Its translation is CASSLRVVGEKLFF.

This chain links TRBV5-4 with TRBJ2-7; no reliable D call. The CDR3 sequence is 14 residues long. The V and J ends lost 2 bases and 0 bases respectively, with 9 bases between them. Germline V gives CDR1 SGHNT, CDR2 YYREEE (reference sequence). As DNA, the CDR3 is TGTGCCAGCAGCTTCGCAGGAAGCTCCTACGAGCAGTACTTC. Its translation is CASSFAGSSYEQYF.

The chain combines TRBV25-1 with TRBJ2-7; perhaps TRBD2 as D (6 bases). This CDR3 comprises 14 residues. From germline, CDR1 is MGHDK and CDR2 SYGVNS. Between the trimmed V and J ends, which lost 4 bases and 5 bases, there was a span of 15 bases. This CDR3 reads CASSVGRGLNEQYF. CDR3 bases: TGTGCCAGCAGTGTAGGACGGGGGTTGAACGAGCAGTACTTC.

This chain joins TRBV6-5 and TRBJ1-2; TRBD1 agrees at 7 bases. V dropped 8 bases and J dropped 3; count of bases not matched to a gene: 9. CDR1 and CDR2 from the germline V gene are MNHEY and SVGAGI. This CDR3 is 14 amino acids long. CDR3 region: CASGAKTGYYGYTF. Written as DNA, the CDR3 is TGTGCCAGCGGCGCCAAGACAGGGTACTATGGCTACACCTTC.